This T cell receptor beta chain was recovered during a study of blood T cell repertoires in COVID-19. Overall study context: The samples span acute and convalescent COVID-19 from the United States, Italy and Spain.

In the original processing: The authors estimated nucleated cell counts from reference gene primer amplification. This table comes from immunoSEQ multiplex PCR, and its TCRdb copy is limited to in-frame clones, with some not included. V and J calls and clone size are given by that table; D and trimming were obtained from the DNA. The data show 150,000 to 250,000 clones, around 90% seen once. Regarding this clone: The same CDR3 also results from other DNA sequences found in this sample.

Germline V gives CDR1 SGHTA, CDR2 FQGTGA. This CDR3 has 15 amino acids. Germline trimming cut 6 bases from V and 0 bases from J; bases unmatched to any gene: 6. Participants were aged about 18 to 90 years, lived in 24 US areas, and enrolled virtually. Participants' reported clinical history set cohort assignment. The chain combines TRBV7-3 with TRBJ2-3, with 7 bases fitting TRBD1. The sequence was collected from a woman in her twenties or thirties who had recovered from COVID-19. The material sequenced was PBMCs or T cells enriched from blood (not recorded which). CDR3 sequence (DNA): TGTGCCAGCAGTCGGACAGGTACTAGCACAGATACGCAGTATTTT. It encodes CASSRTGTSTDTQYF.